These 5 T cell receptor beta chains were all obtained from the same sample, sequenced in a study of response to subunit inactivated influenza vaccine. TCRdb independently ran MiXCR on the RT-PCR reads; one entry per CDR3 protein. The sample lists about 480,000 distinct CDR3 sequences, 10% to 15% occurring once. The sequencing used PBMCs from blood, collected about 40 days after vaccination. Source of these receptors: a man aged 45 to 65 who received an inactivated influenza vaccine.

The chain joins TRBV20-1 to TRBJ2-7, with 9 bases matching TRBD2. V lost 6 bases to trimming and J lost 4 bases; unmatched junction nucleotides: 13. The germline V gene encodes CDR1 DFQATT and CDR2 SNEGSKA (reference sequence). The CDR3 covers 15 residues. The CDR3 loop reads CSADRPLAGTYEQYF. CDR3 sequence (DNA): TGCAGTGCAGACCGACCGCTAGCGGGAACGTACGAGCAGTACTTC.

The J gene is TRBJ1-2, the V gene TRBV5-1; TRBD1 aligns across 9 bases. CDR3 size: 15 residues. The ends lost 2 bases at V and 2 bases at J; junction bases unmatched: 4. Germline-derived CDR1 and CDR2 are SGHRS and YFSETQ. Here the CDR3 reads CASSLTGGRNYGYTF. The CDR3 nucleotides are TGCGCCAGCAGCTTAACAGGGGGCCGCAACTATGGCTACACCTTC.

This clonotype was seen a handful of times. The CDR3, as DNA: TGTGCCAGCAGCGTAGAGGCAGGGGCCTACAATGAGCAGTTCTTC. Amino acid sequence: CASSVEAGAYNEQFF. The V call is TRBV9, the J call TRBJ2-1; TRBD1 is a possible D gene (6 bases). The length of the CDR3 is 15 residues. With 0 bases removed from V and 2 bases from J, the gap between germline ends came to 9 bases. Germline V gene sequence: CDR1 SGDLS, CDR2 YYNGEE.

J is TRBJ1-3 and V is TRBV7-2; D is unclear. The CDR3 runs to 15 residues. V shed 5 bases and J shed 0 bases, with 11 bases lying between them. Per the germline V gene, CDR1 is SGHTA and CDR2 is FQGNSA. DNA for the CDR3: TGTGCCAGCAGCCTGGCGGCCCACTCTGGAAACACCATATATTTT. Protein: CASSLAAHSGNTIYF.

This clonotype was recorded a few times. Relative to the germline gene, one junction end is altered; a read error may explain this. The chain is built from TRBV20-1 and TRBJ1-5, with TRBD1 identical over 9 bases. Germline loops: CDR1 DFQATT, CDR2 SNEGSKA (reference sequence). The CDR3 has 17 amino acids. Here the CDR3 reads CCARGVVGDRVGQPQHF. The CDR3 DNA follows: TGCTGTGCTAGAGGGGTAGTAGGGGACAGGGTAGGCCAGCCCCAGCATTTT.